The 31 T cell receptor beta chains given below trace back to one sample, sequenced in a study of shared clonotypes between healthy human individuals. TCRdb's copy holds only in-frame clones and misses some; the assay was immunoSEQ multiplex PCR. The table has about 2 million clones, approximately 95% seen once. Sample: naive CD4+ T cells sorted from blood. The subset: CD45RA+ positively selected. All receptors come from a man aged 18 to 29 in good health.

This sequence joins TRBV7-6 and TRBJ1-5, with 9 bases identical to TRBD1. There are 15 residues in the CDR3. Germline V gene data show CDR1 as SGHVS and CDR2 as FNYEAQ. V lost 1 base and J lost 4; bases outside the gene matches: 2. CDR3 amino acids: CASSLEGTGNQPQHF. The CDR3 coding sequence is TGTGCCAGCAGCTTAGAGGGGACAGGGAATCAGCCCCAGCATTTT.

The sample holds one count of this clone. Other DNA variants within this sample encode the same CDR3. Here the CDR3 DNA reads TGCGCCAGCAGTCTGGAGGTCTCTGGAAACACCATATATTTT. Translating it yields CASSLEVSGNTIYF. J is TRBJ1-3 and V is TRBV5-1; D call uncertain. The germline V gene has CDR1 SGHRS and CDR2 YFSETQ. Trimming took off 5 bases at V and 0 bases at J, with 9 bases between the two ends. This CDR3 contains 14 residues.

The chain uses TRBV7-8 and TRBJ2-3; D unclear. The V end lost 1 base, the J end lost 5 bases, and 4 bases lay between the germline ends. Germline assignment: CDR1 SGHVS and CDR2 FQNEAQ. This CDR3 has 12 amino acids. The CDR3 is CASSLVIDTQYF. In DNA form, the CDR3 reads TGTGCCAGCAGCTTAGTGATAGATACGCAGTATTTT.

V gene TRBV4-1 combines with J gene TRBJ2-4; tentatively, D is TRBD2 (6 bases). Trimming stripped 2 bases from V and 0 bases from J, with 11 bases between. CDR1 is MGHRA, CDR2 YSYEKL, per germline. The CDR3 has 16 residues. CDR3 sequence (DNA): TGCGCCAGCAGCCAATCCGCGGGGTTAGCCAAAAACATTCAGTACTTC. Translated: CASSQSAGLAKNIQYF.

This clone has only one observation. V and J are TRBV5-6 and TRBJ1-5; TRBD1 might be the D (6 bases). Germline V gene data show CDR1 as SGHDT and CDR2 as YYEEEE. V gave up 2 bases and J gave up 5 bases, with 14 bases separating them. The CDR3 runs to 15 residues. CDR3 coding DNA: TGTGCCAGCAGCTTTTTAGCACAGGGACATCAGCCCCAGCATTTT. Its translation is CASSFLAQGHQPQHF. Full variable domain (remainder filled in from reference TRBV5-6 and TRBJ1-5): DAGVTQSPTHLIKTRGQQVTLRCSPKSGHDTVSWYQQALGQGPQFIFQYYEEEERQRGNFPDRFSGHQFPNYSSELNVNALLLGDSALYLCASSFLAQGHQPQHFGDGTRLSIL.

J is TRBJ2-3 and V is TRBV10-3; tentative D call: TRBD1 (6 bases). Germline assignment: CDR1 ENHRY and CDR2 SYGVKD. This CDR3 contains 14 residues. V was trimmed by 10 bases and J by 2 bases, leaving 16 bases between them. The CDR3 reads CASCRDTLTDTQYF. The CDR3 region has the DNA TGTGCCAGCTGCAGGGACACCCTCACAGATACGCAGTATTTT.

This clone was recorded only once. Other DNA sequences in the sample encode the same CDR3. The V call is TRBV6-6, the J call TRBJ2-7; possible D gene TRBD2, 6 bases. The CDR3 has 14 amino acids. Germline V gene sequence: CDR1 MNHNY, CDR2 SVGAGI (reference sequence). V was pared by 0 bases and J by 3 bases, with 9 bases between. Here the CDR3 DNA reads TGTGCCAGCAGTTACTCAGCGGGTATCTACGAGCAGTACTTC. Translated: CASSYSAGIYEQYF.

The chain couples TRBV6-6 to TRBJ2-3, with a weak D call TRBD2 (5 bases). This CDR3 contains 13 residues. V was trimmed by 5 bases and J by 6 bases, leaving 12 bases between them. Germline V gene sequence: CDR1 MNHNY, CDR2 SVGAGI (reference sequence). The CDR3 here is CASSNKRGDTQYF. The CDR3 DNA follows: TGTGCCAGCAGTAATAAACGGGGTGATACGCAGTATTTT.

V gene TRBV7-6 combines with J gene TRBJ2-1; D uncertain. The CDR3 runs to 14 residues. Germline loops: CDR1 SGHVS, CDR2 FNYEAQ. V was shortened by 1 base and J by 6 bases, with 10 bases between the two germline ends. The chain's CDR3 is CASSLGHDVNEQFF. CDR3 in DNA: TGTGCCAGCAGCTTAGGCCATGATGTCAATGAGCAGTTCTTC.

The J gene is TRBJ1-5, the V gene TRBV6-5, with 8 bases that match TRBD1. V was clipped by 5 bases and J by 6 bases; unmatched bases: 0. The CDR3 contains 12 residues. CDR1 MNHEY and CDR2 SVGAGI come from the germline V gene. The CDR3 DNA sequence: TGTGCCAGCAGTACAGGGGGTCAGCCCCAGCATTTT. It yields the protein CASSTGGQPQHF.

This chain joins TRBV25-1 and TRBJ1-6; D not certain. The length of the CDR3 is 14 residues. V lost 6 bases and J lost 10, with 16 bases in between. Germline lookup yields CDR1 MGHDK and CDR2 SYGVNS. CDR3 in DNA: TGTGCCAGCAGCCTGACGGGGAGTCAATCACCCCTCCACTTT. This sequence encodes CASSLTGSQSPLHF.

This sequence joins TRBV27 and TRBJ2-3, with no clear D. The CDR3 is 14 amino acids. Trimming removed 3 bases at V and 6 bases at J, with 13 bases between. The germline V gene encodes CDR1 MNHEY and CDR2 SMNVEV (reference sequence). In nucleotides, the CDR3 is TGTGCCAGCAGTTTGGTGATAGTCGAGGATACGCAGTATTTT. It encodes CASSLVIVEDTQYF.

This chain links TRBV27 with TRBJ1-1, with D possibly matching TRBD1 (6 bases). V dropped 5 bases and J dropped 1 base, with 14 bases sitting between them. The V gene's germline CDR1 is MNHEY and CDR2 SMNVEV (reference sequence). This CDR3 has 15 residues. CDR3 sequence reads: CASSPRGGANTEAFF. The CDR3 DNA follows: TGTGCCAGCAGTCCCCGGGGGGGGGCGAACACTGAAGCTTTCTTT.

This chain joins TRBV4-1 and TRBJ2-7; TRBD1 matches 10 bases. CDR3 size: 15 residues. Germline V lookup: CDR1 MGHRA, CDR2 YSYEKL. With 2 bases clipped from V and 4 bases from J, the junction kept 5 bases outside the gene matches. This chain's CDR3 is CASSQRQGAGYEQYF. The CDR3 coding sequence is TGCGCCAGCAGCCAACGACAGGGGGCAGGATACGAGCAGTACTTC.

The chain links TRBV5-4 to TRBJ2-7; D possibly corresponds to TRBD1 (6 bases). The CDR3 has 12 amino acids. V was pared by 7 bases and J by 5 bases, with 13 bases between. CDR1 and CDR2 (germline): SGHNT, YYREEE (reference sequence). The CDR3 sequence: CASAGVGDEQYF. In nucleotides, the CDR3 is TGTGCCAGCGCAGGGGTCGGCGACGAGCAGTACTTC.

The gene calls are TRBV27 and TRBJ2-1; D unresolved. CDR1 is MNHEY, CDR2 SMNVEV, per germline (reference sequence). The length of the CDR3 is 11 residues. V was trimmed by 5 bases and J by 12 bases, leaving 11 bases between them. CDR3 nucleotide sequence: TGTGCCAGCAGTGAAGGCGTTGGGCAGTTCTTC. This codes for CASSEGVGQFF.

With respect to this clone: With a much larger clone just one base away, this may be a read error. The identical CDR3 is also encoded by other nucleotide sequences in the sample. The chain has TRBV30 and TRBJ2-3; no reliable D call. Trimming removed 0 bases at V and 5 bases at J, with 3 bases between. Germline CDR1 and CDR2: GTSNPN and SVGIG (reference sequence). The length of the CDR3 is 11 residues. CDR3 region: CAWSVQDTQYF. The CDR3 coding sequence is TGTGCCTGGAGTGTTCAAGATACGCAGTATTTT.

The CDR3 DNA follows: TGTGCCAGCAGTGAAAACGGACAGTGGTTCCGAAACACCATATATTTT. Its translation is CASSENGQWFRNTIYF. J is TRBJ1-3 and V is TRBV6-1; D may be TRBD1 (6 bases). Germline V CDR1 and CDR2: MNHNS, SASEGT. The V and J ends lost 2 bases and 5 bases respectively, with 16 bases between them. The CDR3 loop spans 16 amino acids.

The gene calls are TRBV6-5 and TRBJ1-2; D uncertain. Trimming shortened V by 0 bases and J by 6 bases, and 11 bases separated the two germline ends. The CDR3 runs 14 residues. Looked up from germline, CDR1 is MNHEY and CDR2 is SVGAGI. The CDR3 loop is CASSYSRGVNGYTF. CDR3 nucleotides: TGTGCCAGCAGTTACTCCCGCGGGGTCAATGGCTACACCTTC.

The gene calls are TRBV4-1 and TRBJ2-3; TRBD1 agrees at 9 bases. The ends lost 3 bases at V and 6 bases at J; junction bases unmatched: 16. This CDR3 is built from 18 residues. Germline CDR1 is MGHRA and CDR2 is YSYEKL. The DNA of the CDR3 is TGCGCCAGCAGCCATCTCCTTCCGGGACAGGGCCTGGGCGATACGCAGTATTTT. Amino acid sequence: CASSHLLPGQGLGDTQYF.

The rearrangement joins TRBV5-1 to TRBJ2-5; tentatively, D is TRBD2 (7 bases). Trimming shortened V by 3 bases and J by 0 bases, and 12 bases separated the two germline ends. Germline CDR1 reads SGHRS; CDR2 reads YFSETQ. CDR3 size: 15 residues. The CDR3 sequence: CASSSRGAYQETQYF. Written as DNA, the CDR3 is TGCGCCAGCAGCTCTCGGGGGGCGTACCAAGAGACCCAGTACTTC.

To note about this clone: Other nucleotide sequences from this sample produce the same CDR3. The chain couples TRBV6-1 to TRBJ1-5; D is unclear. Germline lookup yields CDR1 MNHNS and CDR2 SASEGT. Trimming pared 0 bases from V and 4 bases from J, leaving 7 bases between. This CDR3 has 14 residues. This chain's CDR3 is CASSEASRNQPQHF. CDR3 DNA sequence: TGTGCCAGCAGTGAAGCGTCCAGGAATCAGCCCCAGCATTTT.

The chain has TRBV10-3 and TRBJ1-4; D is unresolved. Per germline, CDR1 ENHRY and CDR2 SYGVKD. The CDR3 has 13 amino acids. This CDR3 reads CAAKGTTNEKLFF. In DNA, the CDR3 is TGTGCGGCCAAGGGCACGACTAATGAAAAACTGTTTTTT.

This rearrangement joins TRBV5-1 to TRBJ1-6, with D unresolved. CDR3 length: 16 amino acids. Germline V lookup: CDR1 SGHRS, CDR2 YFSETQ. V lost 0 bases and J 3 bases, leaving 10 bases between the germline ends. The CDR3: CASSLAGAYYNSPLHF. CDR3 sequence (DNA): TGCGCCAGCAGCTTGGCCGGCGCATACTATAATTCACCCCTCCACTTT.

The rearrangement links TRBV2 to TRBJ2-5; perhaps D is TRBD1 or TRBD2 (5 bases each). V lost 3 bases and J lost 4, with 15 bases in between. The CDR3 is made up of 15 amino acids. Germline V gene sequence: CDR1 SNHLY, CDR2 FYNNEI. The CDR3 sequence: CASSDGTGKVETQYF. As DNA, the CDR3 is TGTGCCAGCAGTGACGGGACCGGTAAGGTAGAGACCCAGTACTTC.

The V call is TRBV19, the J call TRBJ1-6, with D tentatively TRBD1 (6 bases). From germline, CDR1 is LNHDA and CDR2 SQIVND (reference sequence). Between the trimmed V and J ends, which lost 2 bases and 6 bases, there was a span of 20 bases. This CDR3 region has 18 residues. The CDR3 DNA is TGTGCCAGTAGTATATCCCCCCTCCAGGGGAAGACTAATTCACCCCTCCACTTT. It yields the protein CASSISPLQGKTNSPLHF.

This chain uses TRBV6-6 with TRBJ1-5, with a weak D call TRBD1 (6 bases). V lost 8 bases and J lost 0, with 14 bases in between. This CDR3 comprises 15 residues. Germline-derived CDR1 and CDR2 are MNHNY and SVGAGI (reference sequence). DNA of the CDR3: TGTGCCAGCCTAGTGGGGGCAAATAGCAATCAGCCCCAGCATTTT. Translating it yields CASLVGANSNQPQHF.

The J gene is TRBJ2-4, the V gene TRBV4-1; TRBD1 agrees at 12 bases. From germline, CDR1 is MGHRA and CDR2 YSYEKL. The CDR3 totals 14 residues. With 4 bases clipped from V and 6 bases from J, the junction kept 1 base outside the gene matches. CDR3 nucleotide sequence: TGCGCCAGCAGCCGGGGACAGGGGGCAAACATTCAGTACTTC. Translating it yields CASSRGQGANIQYF.

J is TRBJ2-7 and V is TRBV6-6; 11 bases are shared with TRBD2. In germline, CDR1 is MNHNY, CDR2 SVGAGI (reference sequence). The V and J ends lost 5 bases and 4 bases, in that order; junction bases with no gene match: 4. This CDR3 is 14 amino acids long. CDR3 sequence reads: CASSTSGSGYEQYF. CDR3 nucleotides: TGTGCCAGCAGTACTAGCGGGAGTGGATACGAGCAGTACTTC.

In nucleotides, the CDR3 is TGTGCCAGCAGGGACGACAGGGCGTGGGACGAAAAACTGTTTTTT. The encoded protein is CASRDDRAWDEKLFF. The genes are TRBV2 and TRBJ1-4; 7 bases fit TRBD1. The CDR3 has 15 amino acids. Per germline, CDR1 SNHLY and CDR2 FYNNEI. Trimming cost V 6 bases and J 8 bases; bases outside gene matches: 12.

The chain is built from TRBV5-6 and TRBJ1-5; D is unresolved. This CDR3 is 16 amino acids long. Germline CDR1 is SGHDT and CDR2 is YYEEEE. Deletions cut 2 bases from V and 5 bases from J, with 17 bases between. DNA for the CDR3: TGTGCCAGCAGCTTTTCCAGGAACAAAGGGTATCAGCCCCAGCATTTT. Protein sequence: CASSFSRNKGYQPQHF.